This T cell receptor (beta chain) stems from a study of Ad26.COV2.S vaccination and SARS-CoV-2 variants. Study at large: Dosing was one shot or two shots 56 days apart.

Here immunoSEQ multiplex PCR was the method, and the copy in TCRdb shows in-frame clones only, minus some. This table holds about 680,000 clones, about 89% found once. Details on this clone: Its target is not known.

Deletions cut 1 base from V and 4 bases from J, with 5 bases between. Germline-derived CDR1 and CDR2 are SGDLS and YYNGEE. The CDR3 has 13 residues. This sample's treatment: 15 to 20 received Ad26.COV2.S at low or high dose, single or two shots; several received placebo; per-sample allocation not given. After the first vaccine or placebo injection, samples were drawn on day 63. Notes on the study in general: Vaccinees displayed broader spike-specific TCR repertoires than placebo recipients.

This sequence was found in a person aged 18-60 years who received the Ad26.COV2.S COVID-19 vaccine or a placebo. The material sequenced was peripheral blood, taken in a trial of Ad26.COV2.S vaccine versus placebo. The rearrangement links TRBV9 to TRBJ2-2; D uncertain. The CDR3 DNA reads as TGTGCCAGCAGCGTACTCAGCACCGGGGAGCTGTTTTTT. Protein sequence: CASSVLSTGELFF.